This T cell receptor (beta chain) was identified in a study of Tregs in tolerant kidney transplant recipients. TCRdb keeps only in-frame clones here, not all; method: immunoSEQ multiplex PCR. This sample has about 73,000 clones, with around 98% found just once. Trimming pared 4 bases from V and 8 bases from J, leaving 11 bases between. Germline loops: CDR1 SNHLY, CDR2 FYNNEI. This CDR3 has 13 residues. The TCR sequence derives from a human donor who received a combined kidney and bone marrow transplant. V and J are TRBV2 and TRBJ1-4, with D possibly being TRBD1 (6 bases). Sequencing was performed on CD4+ T cells from blood, taken before the transplant. DNA for the CDR3: TGTGCCAGCAGTGTACAGGGAACAGAAAAACTGTTTTTT. Translated: CASSVQGTEKLFF.